The 29 T cell receptor beta chains below come from one sample, sequenced in a study of regulatory T cells in long-lasting Graves disease. Libraries of TCR beta came from iRepertoire HTBI primers plus Arm-PCR of CDR3 regions. Each CDR3 protein is one row after TCRdb ran MiXCR on the multiplex PCR reads. The sample comprises roughly 400,000 distinct CDR3 sequences, less than 25% of which are singletons, and less than 25% rests with the top ten. Indicated time point: persistent/refractory GD, antithyroid drugs over 5 years with positive TRAb. PBMC-derived RNA was used for the TCR library. The specimen was peripheral blood mononuclear cells (PBMCs), collected when the disease was refractory, from a patient treated with antithyroid drugs. These receptors were collected from a female donor with Graves disease.

A remark on this clonotype: A much larger clone is a single base away; this may be a read error. The gene calls are TRBV18 and TRBJ1-1; D gene uncertain. The CDR3 covers 13 residues. V gave up 3 bases and J gave up 3 bases, with 8 bases separating them. Germline assignment: CDR1 KGHSH and CDR2 LQKENI. CDR3 coding DNA: TGTGCCAGCTCACCGAGAAAGTACACTGAAGCTTTCTTT. Its protein is CASSPRKYTEAFF. The full variable domain, in which reference TRBV18 and TRBJ1-1 provide the parts outside the CDR3, is NAGVMQNPRHLVRRRGQEARLRCSPMKGHSHVYWYRQLPEEGLKFMVYLQKENIIDESGMPKERFSAEFPKEGPSILRIQQVVRGDSAAYFCASSPRKYTEAFFGQGTRLTVV.

This clonotype was seen a handful of times. This chain connects TRBV5-8 to TRBJ2-2; D could derive from TRBD1 or TRBD2 (5 bases each). The CDR3 has 15 amino acids. With 1 base removed from V and 6 bases from J, the gap between germline ends came to 13 bases. Germline loops: CDR1 SGHTS, CDR2 YDEGEE. The CDR3 sequence is CASSLWGSLAGELFF. As DNA, the CDR3 is TGTGCCAGCAGCTTGTGGGGGAGTCTGGCCGGGGAGCTGTTTTTT.

This clonotype was counted only a few times. The chain couples TRBV27 to TRBJ1-1; perhaps TRBD1 as D (6 bases). V lost 1 base to trimming and J lost 7 bases, with 13 bases between them. CDR3 length equals 14 residues. Germline-derived CDR1 and CDR2 are MNHEY and SMNVEV (reference sequence). CDR3 in amino acids: CASSLLGSGVEAFF. CDR3 nucleotides: TGTGCCAGCAGTTTATTAGGTTCAGGGGTTGAAGCTTTCTTT.

Ten or more counts support this clonotype. The V and J genes are TRBV5-4 and TRBJ1-2; D may be TRBD1 (5 bases). The V end lost 4 bases, the J end lost 3 bases, and 19 bases lay between the germline ends. The CDR3 is 16 amino acids. Germline V gives CDR1 SGHNT, CDR2 YYREEE (reference sequence). The CDR3 nucleotides are TGTGCCAGCAGCAAGGGACTCCGGGACGAGGACTATGGCTACACCTTC. Residues: CASSKGLRDEDYGYTF.

This clonotype was seen only a few times. The chain has TRBV28 and TRBJ2-1, with 7 bases that match TRBD1. This CDR3 comprises 14 residues. With 3 bases clipped from V and 8 bases from J, the junction kept 7 bases outside the gene matches. Per germline, CDR1 MDHEN and CDR2 SYDVKM. CDR3 residues: CASSFRGWTDEQFF. The CDR3 coding sequence is TGTGCCAGCAGTTTCAGGGGGTGGACGGATGAGCAGTTCTTC. The full variable domain, rest sourced from reference TRBV28 and TRBJ2-1, is DVKVTQSSRYLVKRTGEKVFLECVQDMDHENMFWYRQDPGLGLRLIYFSYDVKMKEKGDIPEGYSVSREKKERFSLILESASTNQTSMYLCASSFRGWTDEQFFGPGTRLTVL.

J is TRBJ1-2 and V is TRBV5-6, with no clear D. In germline, CDR1 is SGHDT, CDR2 YYEEEE. This CDR3 comprises 14 residues. Trimming took 4 bases from V and 1 from J, leaving 11 bases between them. For the CDR3, the DNA is TGTGCCAGCAGCCTTCATGACCTTAACTATGGCTACACCTTC. Translating gives CASSLHDLNYGYTF. The full variable domain, its missing parts supplied by reference TRBV5-6 and TRBJ1-2, is DAGVTQSPTHLIKTRGQQVTLRCSPKSGHDTVSWYQQALGQGPQFIFQYYEEEERQRGNFPDRFSGHQFPNYSSELNVNALLLGDSALYLCASSLHDLNYGYTFGSGTRLTVV.

The chain combines TRBV19 with TRBJ1-5; D is uncertain. The CDR3 sequence is 18 residues long. Trimming left V 2 bases short and J 4 bases short, with 21 bases between. Germline V gene data show CDR1 as LNHDA and CDR2 as SQIVND (reference sequence). CDR3 sequence reads: CASSIRSGRTRGNQPQHF. The CDR3 bases are TGTGCCAGTAGTATAAGGTCGGGGAGGACTAGAGGTAATCAGCCCCAGCATTTT.

This clonotype was recorded a few times. This chain joins TRBV6-1 and TRBJ1-1; weak D call: TRBD1 (5 bases). The CDR3 is 15 amino acids. V lost 6 bases to trimming and J lost 5 bases, with 19 bases between them. In germline, CDR1 is MNHNS, CDR2 SASEGT. CDR3 DNA: TGTGCCAGCAGAACGTCGGGACTCCGAGGGACTGAAGCTTTCTTT. This sequence encodes CASRTSGLRGTEAFF.

V is TRBV3-1 and J is TRBJ2-1; 7 nucleotides line up with TRBD2. This CDR3 has 13 amino acids. Germline V lookup: CDR1 LGHDT, CDR2 YNNKEL (reference sequence). With 0 bases clipped from V and 9 bases from J, the junction kept 2 bases outside the gene matches. The CDR3 DNA follows: TGTGCCAGCAGCCAAGAGGTAGCGGGTGAGCAGTTCTTC. It is translated as CASSQEVAGEQFF.

This clonotype appeared a few times. This sequence joins TRBV6-5 and TRBJ2-7; D may be TRBD2 (6 bases). CDR3 length: 13 residues. Germline CDR1 MNHEY, CDR2 SVGAGI. Deletions cut 3 bases from V and 6 bases from J, with 12 bases between. This CDR3 reads CASSYADGGEQYF. The CDR3 DNA is TGTGCCAGCAGTTATGCAGACGGGGGCGAGCAGTACTTC.

This clonotype has only a few counts. The chain couples TRBV18 to TRBJ2-4; 13 positions match TRBD2. The trim removed 4 bases at V and 6 bases at J, leaving 15 bases unmatched. The CDR3 runs 19 residues. CDR1 is KGHSH, CDR2 LQKENI, per germline. The CDR3 reads CASSLPGTSGNPRRNIQYF. CDR3 coding DNA: TGTGCCAGCTCACTACCTGGGACTAGCGGGAACCCCCGGAGAAACATTCAGTACTTC.

Ten or more counts support this clonotype. The chain has TRBV12-3 or TRBV12-4 and TRBJ1-2; TRBD1 might be the D (6 bases). Deletions cut 1 base from V and 3 bases from J, with 6 bases between. The CDR3 extends over 13 amino acids. Here the CDR3 reads CASSLGTDYGYTF. The CDR3 DNA sequence: TGTGCCAGCAGTTTAGGGACAGACTATGGCTACACCTTC.

This clonotype was picked up many times. This sequence joins TRBV9 and TRBJ2-7; TRBD2 matches at 10 bases. In germline, CDR1 is SGDLS, CDR2 YYNGEE. The CDR3 has 15 amino acids. Germline trimming cut 0 bases from V and 3 bases from J; bases unmatched to any gene: 3. DNA of the CDR3: TGTGCCAGCAGCGTAGGGACTAGCGGATACTACGAGCAGTACTTC. Its protein is CASSVGTSGYYEQYF.

This clonotype was counted between two and nine times. The chain employs TRBV28 and TRBJ1-3; 7 bases agree with TRBD1. The germline CDR1 and CDR2 sequences are MDHEN and SYDVKM. The V gene end was trimmed by 3 bases and the J gene end by 3 bases; junction bases not matched to a gene: 8. This CDR3 comprises 16 residues. In DNA, the CDR3 is TGTGCCAGCAGTTTCACCTCGACAGGGAATGGAAACACCATATATTTT. Protein sequence: CASSFTSTGNGNTIYF.

This clonotype was counted ten times or more. The genes are TRBV2 and TRBJ2-2; possibly TRBD2 for D (6 bases). The CDR3 loop spans 15 amino acids. Germline V lookup: CDR1 SNHLY, CDR2 FYNNEI. Trimming cost V 3 bases and J 5 bases, with 13 bases left between them. The CDR3 protein is CASSELASGTGELFF. For the CDR3, the DNA is TGTGCCAGCAGTGAGTTGGCGAGCGGGACCGGGGAGCTGTTTTTT.

There are a few counts of this clonotype. This chain joins TRBV7-2 and TRBJ2-3, with TRBD2 matching 14 bases. The junction had 6 bases not matched to a gene; V was cut back by 5 bases and J by 5 bases. The CDR3 is 16 amino acids. CDR1 is SGHTA and CDR2 is FQGNSA in the germline V gene. The DNA for the CDR3 is TGTGCCAGCAGCAAAACGACTAGCGGGAGGGTAGATACGCAGTATTTT. Translating it yields CASSKTTSGRVDTQYF.

This clonotype was counted between two and nine times. This chain uses TRBV12-3 or TRBV12-4 with TRBJ2-7, with D possibly matching TRBD1 (6 bases). The CDR3 is 14 residues long. V gave up 6 bases and J gave up 2 bases, with 14 bases separating them. CDR3 nucleotides: TGTGCCAGCAGCCACAGGACAGATACCTACGAGCAGTACTTC. Translation: CASSHRTDTYEQYF.

The genes are TRBV28 and TRBJ2-4, with 7 bases fitting TRBD1. The germline V gene has CDR1 MDHEN and CDR2 SYDVKM. Trimming removed 7 bases from V and 3 bases from J; junction bases left unmatched: 3. The CDR3 runs 13 residues. CDR3 nucleotides: TGTGCCAGCAACCGGGACAGCAAAAACATTCAGTACTTC. As protein: CASNRDSKNIQYF.

This clonotype was detected many times. The chain is built from TRBV6-1 and TRBJ2-7, with 8 bases matching TRBD2. CDR3 size: 16 residues. The germline V gene has CDR1 MNHNS and CDR2 SASEGT. Trimming removed 5 bases from V and 3 bases from J; junction bases left unmatched: 12. The CDR3 sequence is CASSLRELAANYEQYF. The CDR3 region has the DNA TGTGCCAGCAGTCTAAGGGAACTAGCGGCCAACTACGAGCAGTACTTC.

This clonotype was picked up a small number of times. The chain combines TRBV20-1 with TRBJ2-7, with D unresolved. V was trimmed by 7 bases and J by 3 bases, leaving 13 bases between them. The CDR3 extends over 12 amino acids. Germline V gene data show CDR1 as DFQATT and CDR2 as SNEGSKA (reference sequence). CDR3 amino acids: CSGKVGGYEQYF. CDR3 sequence (DNA): TGCAGTGGGAAAGTTGGTGGCTACGAGCAGTACTTC.

The chain uses TRBV7-9 and TRBJ2-7; a possible D gene is TRBD2 (6 bases). This CDR3 comprises 20 residues. Germline V gene data show CDR1 as SEHNR and CDR2 as FQNEAQ (reference sequence). V lost 2 bases, J lost 5 bases, and 31 bases lay in between. CDR3 loop: CASSLCQPPDLSGGSHEQYF. CDR3 in DNA: TGTGCCAGCAGCTTATGTCAGCCTCCTGACCTTAGCGGTGGGTCGCACGAGCAGTACTTC. The full variable domain, rest sourced from reference TRBV7-9 and TRBJ2-7, is DTGVSQNPRHKITKRGQNVTFRCDPISEHNRLYWYRQTLGQGPEFLTYFQNEAQLEKSRLLSDRFSAERPKGSFSTLEIQRTEQGDSAMYLCASSLCQPPDLSGGSHEQYFGPGTRLTVT.

This clonotype has at least ten counts. The rearrangement links TRBV28 to TRBJ2-7; unclear D gene. V lost 7 bases and J 5 bases, leaving 12 bases between the germline ends. CDR3 size: 12 residues. Germline V gives CDR1 MDHEN, CDR2 SYDVKM. In nucleotides, the CDR3 is TGTGCCAGCATCGGGCTTTACGACGAGCAGTACTTC. It yields the protein CASIGLYDEQYF.

This clonotype was seen a few times. The chain links TRBV29-1 to TRBJ2-7; TRBD2 agrees at 7 bases. After removal of 4 bases from V and 0 bases from J, the junction contained 3 bases not matched to a gene. The CDR3 sequence is 13 residues long. Germline values: CDR1 SQVTM, CDR2 ANQGSEA. CDR3 region: CSVVGGTSYEQYF. The CDR3 region has the DNA TGCAGCGTTGTCGGGGGGACCTCCTACGAGCAGTACTTC.

This clonotype showed up just a few times. The chain couples TRBV7-2 to TRBJ2-3; D unclear. The CDR3 sequence is 15 residues long. Trimming shortened V by 3 bases and J by 10 bases, and 20 bases separated the two germline ends. Germline CDR1 reads SGHTA; CDR2 reads FQGNSA. The CDR3 sequence: CASSFTPRSEDAQYF. Here the CDR3 DNA reads TGTGCCAGCAGCTTTACCCCCCGTTCGGAAGACGCGCAGTATTTT.

This clonotype has at least ten counts. V gene TRBV20-1 combines with J gene TRBJ1-2; D gene unclear. Per germline, CDR1 DFQATT and CDR2 SNEGSKA (reference sequence). Trimming removed 3 bases from V and 0 bases from J, with 8 bases in between. The CDR3 has 13 residues. The CDR3 reads CSASGHTNYGYTF. The DNA of the CDR3 is TGCAGTGCTAGTGGGCATACTAACTATGGCTACACCTTC.

This clonotype has a count of ten or more. V usage is TRBV28 and J usage is TRBJ2-5; D may correspond to TRBD1 or TRBD2 (5 bases each). Germline V lookup: CDR1 MDHEN, CDR2 SYDVKM. This CDR3 has 15 amino acids. The V gene lost 5 bases and the J gene lost 3 bases, with 16 bases spanning the gap. CDR3: CASSPTGRTKETQYF. CDR3 coding DNA: TGTGCCAGCAGTCCAACGGGACGGACAAAAGAGACCCAGTACTTC. The whole variable domain, filled in from reference TRBV28 and TRBJ2-5, reads DVKVTQSSRYLVKRTGEKVFLECVQDMDHENMFWYRQDPGLGLRLIYFSYDVKMKEKGDIPEGYSVSREKKERFSLILESASTNQTSMYLCASSPTGRTKETQYFGPGTRLLVL.

In this sample, this clonotype turned up many times. This sequence joins TRBV7-2 and TRBJ2-5; 9 positions agree with TRBD2. Germline-derived CDR1 and CDR2 are SGHTA and FQGNSA. CDR3 length: 16 amino acids. V was pared by 5 bases and J by 5 bases, with 12 bases of the junction left unmatched. The CDR3 nucleotides read TGTGCCAGCAGCCCATTTGATAGCGGGAGTAGCGAGACCCAGTACTTC. This translates into CASSPFDSGSSETQYF.

This clonotype has just a few counts. This chain uses TRBV20-1 with TRBJ1-1, with no clear D. V dropped 4 bases and J dropped 1 base, with 10 bases sitting between them. CDR1 is DFQATT, CDR2 SNEGSKA, per germline (reference sequence). This CDR3 comprises 13 residues. The CDR3 DNA sequence: TGCAGTGCTACCGGACCGTCGAACACTGAAGCTTTCTTT. Its protein is CSATGPSNTEAFF.

This clonotype was observed a few times. The J gene is TRBJ2-1, the V gene TRBV18; 7 bases agree with TRBD2. The CDR3 loop spans 12 amino acids. CDR1 and CDR2 from the germline V gene are KGHSH and LQKENI. Losses at the gene ends were 6 bases for V and 8 bases for J; bases not matched to a gene: 4. CDR3 loop: CASSPAGDEQFF. The CDR3 DNA reads TGTGCCAGCTCCCCGGCGGGGGATGAGCAGTTCTTC.